This T cell receptor beta chain was recovered during a study of T cell repertoires in cytomegalovirus infection. Study results and limitations: There were carriers of CMV plus the relevant HLA, and cumulative public TCR beta family frequency identified them.

This clonotype appeared a few times. Its target is not known. TCRdb called the reads again in MiXCR, with one record for every CDR3 protein. The sample has 680,000 or so distinct CDR3 sequences, less than 40% seen once; the top ten hold 2.5% to 3.5%. The CDR3 loop spans 14 amino acids. After removal of 5 bases from V and 4 bases from J, the junction contained 7 bases not matched to a gene. CDR1 and CDR2 from the germline V gene are SGHTA and FQGNSA. The sample was PBMCs. The receptor was derived from a human donor in good health (CMV status not recorded). Some clones in this sample may be carry-over from other donors' samples. V gene TRBV7-2 combines with J gene TRBJ1-2, with 7 positions matching TRBD1. DNA of the CDR3: TGTGCCAGCAGCGCTTCACAGGGGCCCTATGGCTACACCTTC. Residues: CASSASQGPYGYTF.